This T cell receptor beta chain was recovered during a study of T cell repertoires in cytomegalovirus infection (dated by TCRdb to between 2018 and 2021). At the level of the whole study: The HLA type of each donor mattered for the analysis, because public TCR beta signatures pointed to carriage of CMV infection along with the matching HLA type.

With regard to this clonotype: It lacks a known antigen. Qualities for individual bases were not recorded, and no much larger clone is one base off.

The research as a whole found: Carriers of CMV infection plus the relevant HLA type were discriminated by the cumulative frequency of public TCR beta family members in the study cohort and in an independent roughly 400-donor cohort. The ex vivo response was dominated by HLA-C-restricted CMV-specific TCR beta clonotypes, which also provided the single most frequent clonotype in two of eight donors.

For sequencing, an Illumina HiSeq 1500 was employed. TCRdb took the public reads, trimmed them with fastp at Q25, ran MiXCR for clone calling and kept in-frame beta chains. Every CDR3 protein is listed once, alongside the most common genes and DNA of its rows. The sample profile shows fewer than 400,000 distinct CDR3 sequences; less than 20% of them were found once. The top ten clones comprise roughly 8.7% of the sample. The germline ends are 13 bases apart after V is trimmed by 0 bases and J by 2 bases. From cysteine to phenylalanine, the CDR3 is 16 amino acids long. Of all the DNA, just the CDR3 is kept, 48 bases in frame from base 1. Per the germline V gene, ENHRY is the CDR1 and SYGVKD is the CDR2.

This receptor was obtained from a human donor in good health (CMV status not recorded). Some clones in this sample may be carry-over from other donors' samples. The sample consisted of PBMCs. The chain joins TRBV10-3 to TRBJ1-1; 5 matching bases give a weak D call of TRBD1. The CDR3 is CAISESRQILNTEAFF. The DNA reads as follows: TGTGCCATCAGTGAGTCGAGACAGATACTAAACACTGAAGCTTTCTTT.